This entry concerns a single TCR beta chain. Germline values: CDR1 DFQATT, CDR2 SNEGSKA (reference sequence). V lost 6 bases and J lost 4, with 15 bases in between. The CDR3 is 13 residues long. This entry belongs to a study of CD8 T cells in ankylosing spondylitis. TCRdb called the 5' RACE reads again in MiXCR, with one record for every CDR3 protein. The profile shows nearly 350,000 distinct CDR3 sequences, roughly 14% of them singletons. The TCR comes from a male donor with ankylosing spondylitis or in good health (not recorded which). The rearrangement joins TRBV20-1 to TRBJ2-5; perhaps TRBD2 as D (6 bases). The sample taken for sequencing was blood, either unsorted or a sorted T cell fraction (not recorded which). In DNA, the CDR3 is TGCAGTGCCCAAGGGACTTTCGGAGAGACCCAGTACTTC. Translating gives CSAQGTFGETQYF.